What follows is one T cell receptor beta chain and its context. This record comes from a study of control samples from healthy donors and cancer patients. The protocol was immunoSEQ multiplex PCR, while the TCRdb copy is restricted to in-frame clones and leaves out a portion. The sample records 100,000 to 150,000 clones, 85% to 95% being singletons. The V and J ends lost 7 bases and 5 bases, in that order; junction bases with no gene match: 11. Germline CDR1 and CDR2: SGHAT and FQNNGV. The CDR3 sequence is 15 residues long. Input material: PBMCs. The chain combines TRBV11-2 with TRBJ2-1; 7 nucleotides align to TRBD1. This receptor was taken from a man older than 75 with head and neck cancer. In nucleotides, the CDR3 is TGTGCCAGCACCGAGCGGTGGGACAGAGACAATGAGCAGTTCTTC. It specifies CASTERWDRDNEQFF.